The 18 T cell receptor beta chains below all came from one sample that was sequenced in a study of cytomegalovirus exposure and HLA in healthy donors. PCR involved 60 Vbeta and 13 Jbeta primers. Only in-frame clones appear in the TCRdb table, and some are missing; sequencing was by immunoSEQ multiplex PCR. The sample consists of some 140,000 clones, 74% of them appearing once. Sequenced: PBMCs. The receptors derive from a man aged 30-40 years in good health and CMV-seronegative.

The chain employs TRBV9 and TRBJ2-3, with 8 bases identical to TRBD2. Germline trimming cut 4 bases from V and 4 bases from J; bases unmatched to any gene: 8. This CDR3 contains 15 residues. The germline CDR1 and CDR2 sequences are SGDLS and YYNGEE. The CDR3 reads CASSLSGGGSDTQYF. CDR3 bases: TGTGCCAGCAGCCTAAGCGGGGGAGGGTCAGATACGCAGTATTTT.

This clone appeared once. The chain recombines TRBV27 with TRBJ2-1; TRBD2 agrees at 8 bases. V trimming: 7 bases; J trimming: 7 bases; junction bases outside the gene matches: 9. Germline lookup yields CDR1 MNHEY and CDR2 SMNVEV (reference sequence). The CDR3 sequence is 14 residues long. CDR3 region: CASTSSGGGNEQFF. The DNA of the CDR3 is TGTGCCAGCACATCGAGCGGGGGTGGAAATGAGCAGTTCTTC.

The chain joins TRBV7-2 to TRBJ2-1; the match to TRBD2 covers 14 bases. The germline V gene encodes CDR1 SGHTA and CDR2 FQGNSA. With V trimmed by 5 bases and J by 4 bases, 10 bases remained unmatched. This CDR3 spans 18 amino acids. The DNA of the CDR3 is TGTGCCAGCAGCAAGGGACTAGCGGGGGCCGAAACTTACAATGAGCAGTTCTTC. Translated, it gives CASSKGLAGAETYNEQFF.

In DNA form, the CDR3 reads TGTGCCAGCAGCCGAGAGGAGGAGACCCAGTACTTC. Its translation is CASSREEETQYF. The chain combines TRBV7-9 with TRBJ2-5; no clear D. The V end lost 5 bases, the J end lost 5 bases, and 9 bases lay between the germline ends. From germline, CDR1 is SEHNR and CDR2 FQNEAQ (reference sequence). The CDR3 loop spans 12 amino acids.

V and J are TRBV5-1 and TRBJ2-7; TRBD1 is a possible D gene (6 bases). CDR1 is SGHRS and CDR2 is YFSETQ in the germline V gene. Trimming stripped 5 bases from V and 3 bases from J, with 15 bases between. CDR3 length: 14 amino acids. The CDR3 region has the DNA TGCGCCAGCAGTCTCCCGGACAGAAACTACGAGCAGTACTTC. Its translation is CASSLPDRNYEQYF.

CDR3 nucleotide sequence: TGTGCCAGCAGCTTTTTCACAGGGGGCACCGGGGAGCTGTTTTTT. Translation gives CASSFFTGGTGELFF. This chain joins TRBV7-6 and TRBJ2-2; the match to TRBD1 covers 8 bases. Germline CDR1 SGHVS, CDR2 FNYEAQ. J was trimmed by 4 bases and V by 3 bases; bases with no gene match: 4. The CDR3 runs to 15 residues.

The chain uses TRBV5-1 and TRBJ2-7; 9 bases map to TRBD1. Trimming cost V 4 bases and J 3 bases; bases outside gene matches: 8. There are 15 residues in the CDR3. Germline V lookup: CDR1 SGHRS, CDR2 YFSETQ. CDR3 loop: CASSRGTGSVYEQYF. In nucleotides, the CDR3 is TGCGCCAGCAGCCGAGGGACAGGGTCAGTCTACGAGCAGTACTTC.

The chain employs TRBV7-8 and TRBJ2-2; weak D call: TRBD1 (7 bases). The germline V and J ends were trimmed by 7 bases and 7 bases, with 22 bases remaining between them. CDR1 and CDR2 (germline): SGHVS, FQNEAQ. CDR3 size: 16 residues. This CDR3 reads CASIRGAGAWDGELFF. In nucleotides, the CDR3 is TGTGCCAGCATCAGGGGGGCGGGCGCCTGGGACGGGGAGCTGTTTTTT.

This clone turned up a few times. The rearrangement uses TRBV11-1 and TRBJ2-3; 12 bases are shared with TRBD2. With V trimmed by 5 bases and J by 2 bases, 5 bases remained unmatched. The CDR3 sequence is 16 residues long. In germline, CDR1 is SGHAT, CDR2 FQDESV (reference sequence). The DNA of the CDR3 is TGTGCCAGCAGCCGAGGACTAGCGGGGTTCACAGATACGCAGTATTTT. As protein: CASSRGLAGFTDTQYF.

The chain employs TRBV5-4 and TRBJ1-2; TRBD1 agrees at 10 bases. V dropped 3 bases and J dropped 4; count of bases not matched to a gene: 6. Per germline, CDR1 SGHNT and CDR2 YYREEE (reference sequence). There are 15 residues in the CDR3. The CDR3, as DNA: TGTGCCAGCAGCTCGGGACAGGGGAGGGCCTATGGCTACACCTTC. It translates to CASSSGQGRAYGYTF.

This clone has only a few counts. V is TRBV5-4 and J is TRBJ2-1; 7 nucleotides agree with TRBD2. Germline CDR1 and CDR2: SGHNT and YYREEE (reference sequence). The CDR3 length is 16 residues. V trimming: 1 base; J trimming: 8 bases; junction bases outside the gene matches: 12. Here the CDR3 DNA reads TGTGCCAGCAGCTTGAAAGGGGCGGGGGTGAAGGATGAGCAGTTCTTC. Translated, it gives CASSLKGAGVKDEQFF.

This chain links TRBV18 with TRBJ2-2, with TRBD1 identical over 10 bases. Germline values: CDR1 KGHSH, CDR2 LQKENI. This CDR3 region has 17 residues. V gave up 0 bases and J gave up 1 base; unmatched junction bases: 2. In nucleotides, the CDR3 is TGTGCCAGCTCACCACCGACAGGGGGCCAGAACACCGGGGAGCTGTTTTTT. It specifies CASSPPTGGQNTGELFF.

Only a few counts were recorded for this clone. The gene calls are TRBV9 and TRBJ2-1; D might be TRBD2 (6 bases). The V end was cut by 0 bases, the J end by 5 bases, with 12 bases between. The germline V gene has CDR1 SGDLS and CDR2 YYNGEE. There are 15 residues in the CDR3. CDR3 loop: CASSVEGTSDNEQFF. The CDR3 DNA reads TGTGCCAGCAGCGTAGAAGGGACTTCTGACAATGAGCAGTTCTTC.

The chain combines TRBV18 with TRBJ1-1; D might be TRBD1 (5 bases). The germline CDR1 and CDR2 sequences are KGHSH and LQKENI. V was cut by 1 base and J by 1 base, with 10 bases left in between. CDR3 length: 15 residues. In DNA form, the CDR3 reads TGTGCCAGCTCACCACGGCAGGGCCCGAACACTGAAGCTTTCTTT. Amino acid sequence: CASSPRQGPNTEAFF.

This clone was observed a handful of times. V usage is TRBV2 and J usage is TRBJ1-4; D unresolved. CDR3 length: 14 residues. From germline, CDR1 is SNHLY and CDR2 FYNNEI. The V end was cut by 6 bases, the J end by 4 bases, with 12 bases between. CDR3 coding DNA: TGTGCCAGCAGGAAGGACGGACTTAATGAAAAACTGTTTTTT. Translated: CASRKDGLNEKLFF.

The J gene is TRBJ2-1, the V gene TRBV7-3; TRBD2 matches at 10 bases. The germline V gene has CDR1 SGHTA and CDR2 FQGTGA. There are 19 residues in the CDR3. Trimming at V came to 6 bases and at J to 6 bases, leaving 20 bases not matched to a gene. DNA for the CDR3: TGTGCCAGCAGTTCCAGGCGGGGATACCAGCGGGGGGGAGGCAATGAGCAGTTCTTC. Protein: CASSSRRGYQRGGGNEQFF.

The chain uses TRBV14 and TRBJ2-7; 7 nucleotides align to TRBD2. V trimming: 0 bases; J trimming: 3 bases; junction bases outside the gene matches: 5. CDR3 length equals 15 residues. Germline values: CDR1 SGHDN, CDR2 FVKESK. CDR3 protein: CASSQDPGRDYEQYF. The DNA of the CDR3 is TGTGCCAGCAGCCAAGATCCGGGGAGGGACTACGAGCAGTACTTC.

This clone was detected once. The chain links TRBV29-1 to TRBJ1-1, with TRBD1 identical over 10 bases. V shed 7 bases and J 4 bases; nucleotides not matched to a gene: 9. The germline V gene encodes CDR1 SQVTM and CDR2 ANQGSEA. This CDR3 spans 14 amino acids. Written as DNA, the CDR3 is TGCAGCGCAGCCCGGACAGGGGGAGGCACTGAAGCTTTCTTT. Its translation is CSAARTGGGTEAFF.